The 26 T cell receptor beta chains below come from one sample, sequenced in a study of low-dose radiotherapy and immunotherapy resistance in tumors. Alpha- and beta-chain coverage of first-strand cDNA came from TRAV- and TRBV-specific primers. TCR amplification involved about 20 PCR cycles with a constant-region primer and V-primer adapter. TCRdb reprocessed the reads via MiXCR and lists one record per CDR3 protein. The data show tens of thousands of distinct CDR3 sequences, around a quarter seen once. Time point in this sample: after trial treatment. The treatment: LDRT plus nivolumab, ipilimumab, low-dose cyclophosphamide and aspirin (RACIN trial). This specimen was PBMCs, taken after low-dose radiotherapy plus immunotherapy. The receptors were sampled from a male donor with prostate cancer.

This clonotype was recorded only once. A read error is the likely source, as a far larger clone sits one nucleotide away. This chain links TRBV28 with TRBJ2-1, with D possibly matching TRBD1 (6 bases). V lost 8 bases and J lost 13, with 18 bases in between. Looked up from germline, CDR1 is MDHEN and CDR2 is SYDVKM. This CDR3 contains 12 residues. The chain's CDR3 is CASSGVVETQFF. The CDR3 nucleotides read TGTGCCAGCTCAGGGGTGGTAGAGACCCAGTTCTTC.

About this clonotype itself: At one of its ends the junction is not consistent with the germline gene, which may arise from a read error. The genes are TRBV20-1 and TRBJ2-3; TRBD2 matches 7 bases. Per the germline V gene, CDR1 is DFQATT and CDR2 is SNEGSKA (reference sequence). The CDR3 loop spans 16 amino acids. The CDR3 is CSARASSGKGTDTQYF. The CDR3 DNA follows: TGCAGTGCTAGAGCCTCAAGCGGGAAGGGCACAGATACGCAATATTTT.

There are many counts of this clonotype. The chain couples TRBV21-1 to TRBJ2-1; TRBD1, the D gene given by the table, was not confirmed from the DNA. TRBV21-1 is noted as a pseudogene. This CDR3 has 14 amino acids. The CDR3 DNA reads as TGTGCCAGCAGCAAAGGACAGGGGATTGGGGAGCAGTTCTTC. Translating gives CASSKGQGIGEQFF.

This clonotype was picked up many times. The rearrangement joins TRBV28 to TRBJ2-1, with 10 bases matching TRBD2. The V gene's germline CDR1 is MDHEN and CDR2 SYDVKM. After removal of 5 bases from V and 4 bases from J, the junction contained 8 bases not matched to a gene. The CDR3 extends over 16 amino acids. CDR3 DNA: TGTGCCAGCAGTCCTATAGCGGGGGGCTTTTACAATGAGCAGTTCTTC. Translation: CASSPIAGGFYNEQFF.

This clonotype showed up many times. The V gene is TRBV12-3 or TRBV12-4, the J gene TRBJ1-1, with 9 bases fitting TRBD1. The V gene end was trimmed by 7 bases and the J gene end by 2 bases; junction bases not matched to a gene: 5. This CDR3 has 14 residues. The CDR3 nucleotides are TGTGCCAGCAATTTGGGACAGGGCAACACTGAAGCTTTCTTT. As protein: CASNLGQGNTEAFF.

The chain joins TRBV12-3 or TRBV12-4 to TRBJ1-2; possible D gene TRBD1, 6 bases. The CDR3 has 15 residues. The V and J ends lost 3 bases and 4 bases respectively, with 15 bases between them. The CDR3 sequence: CASSLRGGETYGYTF. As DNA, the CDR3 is TGTGCCAGCAGTTTGAGGGGGGGGGAAACCTATGGCTACACCTTC.

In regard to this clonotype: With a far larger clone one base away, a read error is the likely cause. The CDR3 sequence: CAISFKGKTEAFF. As DNA, the CDR3 is TGTGCCATCAGTTTTAAGGGTAAGACTGAAGCTTTCTTT. V gene TRBV27 combines with J gene TRBJ1-1; D gene unclear. The CDR3 length is 13 residues. Germline V lookup: CDR1 MNHEY, CDR2 SMNVEV (reference sequence).

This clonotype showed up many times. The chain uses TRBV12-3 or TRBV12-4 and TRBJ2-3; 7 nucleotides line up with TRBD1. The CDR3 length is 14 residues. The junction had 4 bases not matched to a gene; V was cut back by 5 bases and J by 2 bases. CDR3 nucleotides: TGTGCCAGCAGTGCGGACAGGATCACAGATACGCAGTATTTT. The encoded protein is CASSADRITDTQYF.

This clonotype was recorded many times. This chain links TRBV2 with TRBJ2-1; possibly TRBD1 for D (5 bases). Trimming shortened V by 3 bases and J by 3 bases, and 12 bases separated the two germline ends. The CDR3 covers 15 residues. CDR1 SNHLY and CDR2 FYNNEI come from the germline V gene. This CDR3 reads CASSDVQGFYNEQFF. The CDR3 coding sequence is TGTGCCAGCAGTGACGTCCAGGGCTTCTACAATGAGCAGTTCTTC.

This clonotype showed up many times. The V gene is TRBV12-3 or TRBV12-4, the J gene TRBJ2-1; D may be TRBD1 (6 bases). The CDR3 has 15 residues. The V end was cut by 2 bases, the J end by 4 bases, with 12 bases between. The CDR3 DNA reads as TGTGCCAGCAGTTTATTAGGGGGAAGGTACAATGAGCAGTTCTTC. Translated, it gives CASSLLGGRYNEQFF.

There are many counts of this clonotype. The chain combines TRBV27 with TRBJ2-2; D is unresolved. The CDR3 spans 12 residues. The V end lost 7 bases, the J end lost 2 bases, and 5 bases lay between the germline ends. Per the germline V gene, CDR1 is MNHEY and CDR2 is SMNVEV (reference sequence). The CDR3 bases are TGTGCCAGCACCGACAACACCGGGGAGCTGTTTTTT. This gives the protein CASTDNTGELFF.

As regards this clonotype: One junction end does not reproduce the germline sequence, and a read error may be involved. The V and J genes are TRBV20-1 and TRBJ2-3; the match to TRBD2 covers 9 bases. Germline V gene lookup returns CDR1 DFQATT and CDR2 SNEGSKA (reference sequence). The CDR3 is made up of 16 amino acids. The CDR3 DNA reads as TGCAGTGTTAGAGCTAGGAGCGGGGGGAGCACGGATACGCAGTATTTT. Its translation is CSVRARSGGSTDTQYF.

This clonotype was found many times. CDR3 loop: CASRRNSGTTNTGELFF. In DNA form, the CDR3 reads TGTGCCAGCAGGCGGAATTCCGGGACTACGAACACCGGGGAGCTGTTTTTT. The rearrangement joins TRBV12-3 or TRBV12-4 to TRBJ2-2; 7 bases match TRBD2. J lost 0 bases, V lost 6 bases, and 10 bases had no gene match. The CDR3 sequence is 17 residues long.

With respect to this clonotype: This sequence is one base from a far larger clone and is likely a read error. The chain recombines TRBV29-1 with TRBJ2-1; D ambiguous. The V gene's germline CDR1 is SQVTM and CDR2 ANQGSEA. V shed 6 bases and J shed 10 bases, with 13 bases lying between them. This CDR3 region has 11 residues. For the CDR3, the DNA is TGCAGCGTCCGGTTCTCCTACGAGCAGTTCTTC. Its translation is CSVRFSYEQFF.

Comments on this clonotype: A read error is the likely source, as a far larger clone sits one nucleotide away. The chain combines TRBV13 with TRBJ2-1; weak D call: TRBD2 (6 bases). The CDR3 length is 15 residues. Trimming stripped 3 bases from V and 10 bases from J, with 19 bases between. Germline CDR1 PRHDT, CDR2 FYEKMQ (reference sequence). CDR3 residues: CASSFTGRGAGEQFF. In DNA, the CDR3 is TGTGCCAGCAGCTTCACCGGGAGAGGGGCGGGCGAGCAGTTCTTC. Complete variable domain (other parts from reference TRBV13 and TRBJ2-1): AAGVIQSPRHLIKEKRETATLKCYPIPRHDTVYWYQQGPGQDPQFLISFYEKMQSDKGSIPDRFSAQQFSDYHSELNMSSLELGDSALYFCASSFTGRGAGEQFFGPGTRLTVL.

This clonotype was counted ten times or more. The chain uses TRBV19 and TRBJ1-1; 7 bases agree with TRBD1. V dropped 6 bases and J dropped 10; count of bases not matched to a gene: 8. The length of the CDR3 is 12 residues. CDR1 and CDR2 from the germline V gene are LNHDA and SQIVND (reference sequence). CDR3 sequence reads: CASSERQGLAFF. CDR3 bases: TGTGCCAGTAGCGAACGACAGGGCCTAGCTTTCTTT. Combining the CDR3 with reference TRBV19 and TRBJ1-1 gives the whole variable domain DGGITQSPKYLFRKEGQNVTLSCEQNLNHDAMYWYRQDPGQGLRLIYYSQIVNDFQKGDIAEGYSVSREKKESFPLTVTSAQKNPTAFYLCASSERQGLAFFGQGTRLTVV.

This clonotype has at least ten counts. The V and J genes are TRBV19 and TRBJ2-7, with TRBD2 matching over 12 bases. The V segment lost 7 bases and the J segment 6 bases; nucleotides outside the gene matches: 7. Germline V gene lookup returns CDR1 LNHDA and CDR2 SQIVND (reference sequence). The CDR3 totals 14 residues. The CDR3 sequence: CASTVTSGRTEQYF. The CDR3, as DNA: TGTGCCAGTACCGTGACTAGCGGGAGAACCGAGCAGTACTTC. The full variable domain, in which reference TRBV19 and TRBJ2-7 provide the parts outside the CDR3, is DGGITQSPKYLFRKEGQNVTLSCEQNLNHDAMYWYRQDPGQGLRLIYYSQIVNDFQKGDIAEGYSVSREKKESFPLTVTSAQKNPTAFYLCASTVTSGRTEQYFGPGTRLTVT.

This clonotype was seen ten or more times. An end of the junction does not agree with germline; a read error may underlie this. The CDR3 nucleotides read TGCGCGTCGCGGGGGCCCCTTCTCGAGCAGTACTTC. Amino acid sequence: CASRGPLLEQYF. The chain has TRBV10-3 and TRBJ2-7, with D maybe TRBD2 (7 bases). This CDR3 comprises 12 residues. The germline CDR1 and CDR2 sequences are ENHRY and SYGVKD.

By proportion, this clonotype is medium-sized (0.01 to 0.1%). CDR3 bases: TGTGCCAGCAGCCCGATCCTAGCGGAGGGTGAGCAGTTCTTC. Amino acid sequence: CASSPILAEGEQFF. This chain connects TRBV28 to TRBJ2-1, with TRBD2 identical over 7 bases. CDR3 length: 14 amino acids. With 6 bases clipped from V and 9 bases from J, the junction kept 11 bases outside the gene matches. Germline V gene data show CDR1 as MDHEN and CDR2 as SYDVKM.

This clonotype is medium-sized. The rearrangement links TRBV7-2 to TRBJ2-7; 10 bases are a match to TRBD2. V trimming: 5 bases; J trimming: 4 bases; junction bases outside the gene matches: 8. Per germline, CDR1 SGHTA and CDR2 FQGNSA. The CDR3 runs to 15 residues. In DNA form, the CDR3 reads TGTGCCAGCAGCCAGGTAGCGGGGGGCCCGTACGAGCAGTACTTC. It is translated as CASSQVAGGPYEQYF.

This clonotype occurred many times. This chain's CDR3 is CSVEGYSYEQYF. DNA of the CDR3: TGCAGCGTTGAGGGATACTCCTACGAGCAGTACTTC. The V call is TRBV29-1, the J call TRBJ2-7; D call uncertain. The germline gives CDR1 SQVTM, CDR2 ANQGSEA. Between the trimmed V and J ends, which lost 3 bases and 0 bases, there was a span of 6 bases. This CDR3 has 12 residues.

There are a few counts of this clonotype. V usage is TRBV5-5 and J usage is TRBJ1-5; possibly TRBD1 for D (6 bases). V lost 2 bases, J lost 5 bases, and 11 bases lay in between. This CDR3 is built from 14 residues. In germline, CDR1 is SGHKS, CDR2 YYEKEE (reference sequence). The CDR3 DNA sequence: TGTGCCAGCAGCTTCGGGGGGCTCGATCAGCCCCAGCATTTT. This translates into CASSFGGLDQPQHF.

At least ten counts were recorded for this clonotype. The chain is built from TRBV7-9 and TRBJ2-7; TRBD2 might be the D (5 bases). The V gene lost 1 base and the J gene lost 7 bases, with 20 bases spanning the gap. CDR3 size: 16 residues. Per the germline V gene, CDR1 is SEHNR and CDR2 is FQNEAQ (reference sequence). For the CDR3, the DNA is TGTGCCAGCAGCTTAGACAAGTGGACTGACGATGATGAGCAGTACTTC. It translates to CASSLDKWTDDDEQYF. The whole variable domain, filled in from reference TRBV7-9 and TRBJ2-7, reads DTGVSQNPRHKITKRGQNVTFRCDPISEHNRLYWYRQTLGQGPEFLTYFQNEAQLEKSRLLSDRFSAERPKGSFSTLEIQRTEQGDSAMYLCASSLDKWTDDDEQYFGPGTRLTVT.

The CDR3 sequence: CASSGRTSLSRGEQFF. The CDR3 coding sequence is TGTGCCAGCAGTGGACGGACTAGTCTCTCCCGGGGTGAGCAGTTCTTC. The chain recombines TRBV6-5 with TRBJ2-1; 7 bases align to TRBD2. The V gene end was trimmed by 5 bases and the J gene end by 9 bases; junction bases not matched to a gene: 16. The CDR3 loop spans 16 amino acids. The germline V gene encodes CDR1 MNHEY and CDR2 SVGAGI.

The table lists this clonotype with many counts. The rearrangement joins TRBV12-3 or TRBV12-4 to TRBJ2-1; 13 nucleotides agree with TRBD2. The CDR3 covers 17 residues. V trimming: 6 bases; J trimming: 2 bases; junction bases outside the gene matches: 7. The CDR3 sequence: CASSPPLAGGPYNEQFF. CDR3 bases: TGTGCCAGCAGCCCCCCACTAGCGGGGGGGCCCTACAATGAGCAGTTCTTC.

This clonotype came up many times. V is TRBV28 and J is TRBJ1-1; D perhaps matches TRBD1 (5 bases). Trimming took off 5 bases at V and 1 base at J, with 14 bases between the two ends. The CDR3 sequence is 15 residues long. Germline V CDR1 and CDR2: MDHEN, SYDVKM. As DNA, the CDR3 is TGTGCCAGCAGTACACAACAGGTGAAGAACACTGAAGCTTTCTTT. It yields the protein CASSTQQVKNTEAFF.